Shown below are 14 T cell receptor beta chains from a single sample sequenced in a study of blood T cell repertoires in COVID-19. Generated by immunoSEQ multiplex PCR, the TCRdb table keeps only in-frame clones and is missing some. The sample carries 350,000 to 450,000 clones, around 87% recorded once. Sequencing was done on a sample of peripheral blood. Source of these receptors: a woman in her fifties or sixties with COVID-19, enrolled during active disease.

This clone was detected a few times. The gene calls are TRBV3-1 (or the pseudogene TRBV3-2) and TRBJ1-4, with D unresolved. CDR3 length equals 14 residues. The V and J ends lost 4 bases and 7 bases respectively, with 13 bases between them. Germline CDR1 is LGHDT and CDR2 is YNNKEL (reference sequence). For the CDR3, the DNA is TGTGCCAGCAGCCTAGGCGGTGCGGGTGAAAAACTGTTTTTT. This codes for CASSLGGAGEKLFF.

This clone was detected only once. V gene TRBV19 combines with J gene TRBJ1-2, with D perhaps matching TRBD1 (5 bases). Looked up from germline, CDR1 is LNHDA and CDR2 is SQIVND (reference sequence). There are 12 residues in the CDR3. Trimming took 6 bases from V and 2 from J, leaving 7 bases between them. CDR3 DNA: TGTGCCAGTAGGGGGGGAAACTATGGCTACACCTTC. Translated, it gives CASRGGNYGYTF.

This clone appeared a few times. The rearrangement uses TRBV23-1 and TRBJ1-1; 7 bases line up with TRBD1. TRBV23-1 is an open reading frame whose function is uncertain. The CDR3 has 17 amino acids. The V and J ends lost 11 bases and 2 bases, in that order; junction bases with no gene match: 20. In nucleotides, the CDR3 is TGCGCCCACTGTCCCGGGACAGCCTTACTATTCAACACTGAAGCTTTCTTT. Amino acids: CAHCPGTALLFNTEAFF.

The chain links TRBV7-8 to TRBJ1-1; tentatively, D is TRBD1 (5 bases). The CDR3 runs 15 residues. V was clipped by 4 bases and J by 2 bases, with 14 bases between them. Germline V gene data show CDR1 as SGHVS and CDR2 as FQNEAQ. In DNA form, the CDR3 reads TGTGCCAGCAGCTCTTCGACAGTGAGAAACACTGAAGCTTTCTTT. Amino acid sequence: CASSSSTVRNTEAFF.

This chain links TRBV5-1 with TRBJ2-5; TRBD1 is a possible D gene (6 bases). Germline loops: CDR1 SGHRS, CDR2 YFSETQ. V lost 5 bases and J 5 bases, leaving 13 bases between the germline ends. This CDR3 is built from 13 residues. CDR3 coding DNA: TGCGCCAGCAGTCGTGGGGGCCTTGAGACCCAGTACTTC. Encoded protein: CASSRGGLETQYF.

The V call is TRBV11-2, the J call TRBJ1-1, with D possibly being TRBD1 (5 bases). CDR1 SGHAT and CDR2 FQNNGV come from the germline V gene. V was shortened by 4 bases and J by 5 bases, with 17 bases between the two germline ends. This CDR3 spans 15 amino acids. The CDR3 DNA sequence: TGTGCCAGCAGCTCCGGAAGGGGTGTACGAACTGAAGCTTTCTTT. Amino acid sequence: CASSSGRGVRTEAFF.

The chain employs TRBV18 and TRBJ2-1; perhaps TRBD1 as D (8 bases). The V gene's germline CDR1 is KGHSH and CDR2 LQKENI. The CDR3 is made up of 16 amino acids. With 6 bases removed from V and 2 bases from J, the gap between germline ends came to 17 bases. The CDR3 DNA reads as TGTGCCAGCTCCCCTACAGGGGGGGAGACCTACAATGAGCAGTTCTTC. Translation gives CASSPTGGETYNEQFF.

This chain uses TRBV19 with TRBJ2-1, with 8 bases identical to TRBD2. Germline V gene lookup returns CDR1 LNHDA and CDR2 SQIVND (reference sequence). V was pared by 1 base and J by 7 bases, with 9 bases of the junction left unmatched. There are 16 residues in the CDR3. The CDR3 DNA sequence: TGTGCCAGTAGTATAGCCGGGGGGGGGCTCAGGAATGAGCAGTTCTTC. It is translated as CASSIAGGGLRNEQFF.

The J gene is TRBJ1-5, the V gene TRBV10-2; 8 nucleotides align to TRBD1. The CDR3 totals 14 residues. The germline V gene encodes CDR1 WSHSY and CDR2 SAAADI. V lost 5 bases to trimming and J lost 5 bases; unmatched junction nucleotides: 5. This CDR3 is CASSRSGGDQPQHF. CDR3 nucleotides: TGCGCCAGCAGTCGATCAGGGGGCGATCAGCCCCAGCATTTT.

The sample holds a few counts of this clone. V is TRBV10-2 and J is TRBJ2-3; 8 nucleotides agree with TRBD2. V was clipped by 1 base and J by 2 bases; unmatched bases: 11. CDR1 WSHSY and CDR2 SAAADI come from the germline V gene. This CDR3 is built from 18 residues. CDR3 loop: CASSELASGGAATDTQYF. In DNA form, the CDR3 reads TGCGCCAGCAGTGAGTTGGCCAGCGGGGGTGCCGCCACAGATACGCAGTATTTT.

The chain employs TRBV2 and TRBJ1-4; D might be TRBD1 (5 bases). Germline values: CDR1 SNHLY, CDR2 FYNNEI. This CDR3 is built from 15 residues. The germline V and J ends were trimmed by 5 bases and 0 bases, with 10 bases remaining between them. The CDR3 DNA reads TGTGCCAGCAGTTTGGGACTCGCAACTAATGAAAAACTGTTTTTT. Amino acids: CASSLGLATNEKLFF.

The CDR3 DNA is TGTGCCAGTAGTAGCACAGGGGGTGACGAGCAGTACTTC. This sequence encodes CASSSTGGDEQYF. The chain combines TRBV19 with TRBJ2-7; TRBD1 agrees at 8 bases. This CDR3 has 13 amino acids. Per the germline V gene, CDR1 is LNHDA and CDR2 is SQIVND (reference sequence). V gave up 4 bases and J gave up 5 bases; unmatched junction bases: 4.

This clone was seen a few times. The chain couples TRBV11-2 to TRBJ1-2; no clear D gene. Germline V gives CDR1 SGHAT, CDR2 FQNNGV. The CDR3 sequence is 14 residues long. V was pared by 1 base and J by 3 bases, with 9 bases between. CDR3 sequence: CASSLAGFDYGYTF. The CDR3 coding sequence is TGTGCCAGCAGCTTAGCGGGGTTCGACTATGGCTACACCTTC.

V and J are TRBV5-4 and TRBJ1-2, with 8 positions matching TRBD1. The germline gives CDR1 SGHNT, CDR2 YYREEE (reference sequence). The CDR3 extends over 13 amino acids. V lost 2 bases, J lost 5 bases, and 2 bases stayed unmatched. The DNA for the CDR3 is TGTGCCAGCAGCTTTGGACAGGGTTATGGCTACACCTTC. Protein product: CASSFGQGYGYTF.